This TCR beta chain was captured in a study of cytomegalovirus exposure and HLA in healthy donors. Study-wide results and caveats: Researchers counted around 160 TCR beta chains as cytomegalovirus-associated. In a later analysis, the majority of CMV-associated beta chains seemingly showed HLA restriction. In an earlier analysis, in several hundred donors, most V segments appeared productive either ~87% or ~30% of the time.

Concerning this clone itself: Its antigen remains unidentified.

In the PCR, 60 Vbeta and 13 Jbeta primers were used. Sequencing used immunoSEQ multiplex PCR; TCRdb keeps in-frame clones, though not all of them. The sample has around 160,000 clones; approximately 83% are singletons. V gave up 5 bases and J gave up 5 bases, with 12 bases separating them. CDR3 length: 14 residues. Germline lookup yields CDR1 LNHDA and CDR2 SQIVND (reference sequence). This sequence was found in a woman under 30 in good health and CMV-seronegative. The sequenced sample was PBMCs. The chain has TRBV19 and TRBJ2-2; D is ambiguous. The CDR3 DNA follows: TGTGCCAGTAGTGGGCAAGATCCTACCGGGGAGCTGTTTTTT. Protein product: CASSGQDPTGELFF. Together with reference TRBV19 and TRBJ2-2, the CDR3 gives the full variable domain: DGGITQSPKYLFRKEGQNVTLSCEQNLNHDAMYWYRQDPGQGLRLIYYSQIVNDFQKGDIAEGYSVSREKKESFPLTVTSAQKNPTAFYLCASSGQDPTGELFFGEGSRLTVL.